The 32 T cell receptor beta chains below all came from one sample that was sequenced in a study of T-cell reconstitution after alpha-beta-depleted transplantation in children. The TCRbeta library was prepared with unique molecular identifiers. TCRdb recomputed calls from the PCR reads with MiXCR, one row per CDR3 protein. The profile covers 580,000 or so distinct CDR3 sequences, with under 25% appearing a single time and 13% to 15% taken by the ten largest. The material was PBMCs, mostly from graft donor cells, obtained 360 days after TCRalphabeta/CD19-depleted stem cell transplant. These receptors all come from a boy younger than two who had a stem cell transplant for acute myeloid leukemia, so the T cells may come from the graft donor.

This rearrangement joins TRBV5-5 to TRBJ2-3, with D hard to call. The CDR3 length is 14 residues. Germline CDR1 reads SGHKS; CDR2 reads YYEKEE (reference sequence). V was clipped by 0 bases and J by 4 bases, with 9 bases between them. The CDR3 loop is CASSLAALSDTQYF. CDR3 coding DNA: TGTGCCAGCAGCTTGGCAGCTCTGTCAGATACGCAGTATTTT.

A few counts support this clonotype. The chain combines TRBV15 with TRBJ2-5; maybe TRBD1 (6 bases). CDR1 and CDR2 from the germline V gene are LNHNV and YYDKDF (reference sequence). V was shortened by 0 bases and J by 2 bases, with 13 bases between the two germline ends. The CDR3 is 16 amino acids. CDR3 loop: CATSREGGGGQETQYF. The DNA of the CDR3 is TGTGCCACCAGCAGAGAAGGTGGGGGCGGTCAAGAGACCCAGTACTTC. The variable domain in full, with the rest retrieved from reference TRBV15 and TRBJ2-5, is DAMVIQNPRYQVTQFGKPVTLSCSQTLNHNVMYWYQQKSSQAPKLLFHYYDKDFNNEADTPDNFQSRRPNTSFCFLDIRSPGLGDTAMYLCATSREGGGGQETQYFGPGTRLLVL.

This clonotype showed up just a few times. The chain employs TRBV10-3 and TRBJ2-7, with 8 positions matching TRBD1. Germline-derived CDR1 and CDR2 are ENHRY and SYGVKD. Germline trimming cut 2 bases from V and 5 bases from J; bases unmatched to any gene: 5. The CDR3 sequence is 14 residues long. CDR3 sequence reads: CAISETGGSNEQYF. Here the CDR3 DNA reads TGTGCCATCAGTGAGACAGGGGGAAGCAACGAGCAGTACTTC.

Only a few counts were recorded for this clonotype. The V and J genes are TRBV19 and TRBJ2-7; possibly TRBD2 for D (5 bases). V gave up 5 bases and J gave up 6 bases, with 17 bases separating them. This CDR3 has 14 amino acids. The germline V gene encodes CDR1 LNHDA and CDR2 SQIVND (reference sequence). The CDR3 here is CASSSLVGGSEQYF. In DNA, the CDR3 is TGTGCCAGTAGTTCTCTCGTCGGAGGCTCCGAGCAGTACTTC. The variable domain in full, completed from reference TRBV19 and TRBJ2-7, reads DGGITQSPKYLFRKEGQNVTLSCEQNLNHDAMYWYRQDPGQGLRLIYYSQIVNDFQKGDIAEGYSVSREKKESFPLTVTSAQKNPTAFYLCASSSLVGGSEQYFGPGTRLTVT.

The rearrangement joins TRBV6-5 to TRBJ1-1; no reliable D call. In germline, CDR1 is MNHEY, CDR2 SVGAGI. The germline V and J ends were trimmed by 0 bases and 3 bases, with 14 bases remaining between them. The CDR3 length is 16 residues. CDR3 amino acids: CASSYSVPVMDTEAFF. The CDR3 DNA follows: TGTGCCAGCAGTTACTCGGTCCCCGTTATGGACACTGAAGCTTTCTTT.

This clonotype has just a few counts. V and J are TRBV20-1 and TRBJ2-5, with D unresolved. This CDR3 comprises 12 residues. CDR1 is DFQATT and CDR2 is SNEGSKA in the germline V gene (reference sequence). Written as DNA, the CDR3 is TGCGGGTCGAACGGGCACCAAGAGACCCAGTACTTC. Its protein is CGSNGHQETQYF.

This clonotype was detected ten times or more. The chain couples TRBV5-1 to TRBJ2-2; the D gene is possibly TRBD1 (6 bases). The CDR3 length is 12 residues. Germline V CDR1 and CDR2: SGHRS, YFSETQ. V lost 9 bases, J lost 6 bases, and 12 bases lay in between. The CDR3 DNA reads TGCGCCACCGAAACAGGGTCCGGGGAGCTGTTTTTT. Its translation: CATETGSGELFF.

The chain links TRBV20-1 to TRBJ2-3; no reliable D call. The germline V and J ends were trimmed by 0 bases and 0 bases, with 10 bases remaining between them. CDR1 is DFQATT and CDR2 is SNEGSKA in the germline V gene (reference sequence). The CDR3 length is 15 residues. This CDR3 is CSARDSSVSTDTQYF. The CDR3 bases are TGCAGTGCTAGAGATTCCAGCGTAAGCACAGATACGCAGTATTTT.

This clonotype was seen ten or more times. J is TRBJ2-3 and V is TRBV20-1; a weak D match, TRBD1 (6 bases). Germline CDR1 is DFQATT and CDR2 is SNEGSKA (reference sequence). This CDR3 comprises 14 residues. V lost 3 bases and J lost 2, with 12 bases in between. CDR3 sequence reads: CSASVDSHTDTQYF. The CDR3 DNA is TGCAGTGCTAGCGTGGACAGCCACACAGATACGCAGTATTTT.

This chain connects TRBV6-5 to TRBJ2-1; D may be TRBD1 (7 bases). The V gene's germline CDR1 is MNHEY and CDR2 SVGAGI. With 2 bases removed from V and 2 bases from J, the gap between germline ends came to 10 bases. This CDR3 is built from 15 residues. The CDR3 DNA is TGTGCCAGCAGTTACGCGGGGACAGCCTACAATGAGCAGTTCTTC. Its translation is CASSYAGTAYNEQFF.

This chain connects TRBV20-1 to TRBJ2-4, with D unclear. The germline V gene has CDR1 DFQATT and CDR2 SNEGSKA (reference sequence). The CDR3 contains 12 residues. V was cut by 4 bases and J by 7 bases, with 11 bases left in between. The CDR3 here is CSATRIGNIQYF. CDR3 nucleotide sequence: TGCAGTGCTACCCGGATAGGGAACATTCAGTACTTC.

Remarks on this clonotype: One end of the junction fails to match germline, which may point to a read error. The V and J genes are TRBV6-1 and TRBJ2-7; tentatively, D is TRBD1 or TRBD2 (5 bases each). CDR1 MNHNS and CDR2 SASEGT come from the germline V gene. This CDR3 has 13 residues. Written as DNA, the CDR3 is TGTGCCAGCAGCCCAGGGAGAGCCTACGAGCGGTACTTC. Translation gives CASSPGRAYERYF.

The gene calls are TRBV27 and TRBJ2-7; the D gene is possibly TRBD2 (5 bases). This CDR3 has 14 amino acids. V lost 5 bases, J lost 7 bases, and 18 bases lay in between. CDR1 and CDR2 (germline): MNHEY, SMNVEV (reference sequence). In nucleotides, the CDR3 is TGTGCCAGCAGTCCCTCGGGGTACCGACGAGAGCAGTACGTC. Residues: CASSPSGYRREQYV.

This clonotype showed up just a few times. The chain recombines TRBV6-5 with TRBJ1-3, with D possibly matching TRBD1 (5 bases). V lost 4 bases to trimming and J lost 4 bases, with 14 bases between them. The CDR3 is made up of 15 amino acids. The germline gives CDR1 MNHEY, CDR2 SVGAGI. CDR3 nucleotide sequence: TGTGCCAGCAGTTCCCAGGGCAATTCCGGAAACACCATATATTTT. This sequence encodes CASSSQGNSGNTIYF.

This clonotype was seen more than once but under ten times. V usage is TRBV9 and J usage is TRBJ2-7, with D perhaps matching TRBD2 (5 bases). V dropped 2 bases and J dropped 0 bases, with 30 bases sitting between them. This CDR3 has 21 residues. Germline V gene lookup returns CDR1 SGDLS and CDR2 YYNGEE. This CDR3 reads CASSVGRAVDNGVLSSYEQYF. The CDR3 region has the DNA TGTGCCAGCAGCGTCGGGCGGGCAGTCGATAACGGGGTTTTAAGCTCCTACGAGCAGTACTTC.

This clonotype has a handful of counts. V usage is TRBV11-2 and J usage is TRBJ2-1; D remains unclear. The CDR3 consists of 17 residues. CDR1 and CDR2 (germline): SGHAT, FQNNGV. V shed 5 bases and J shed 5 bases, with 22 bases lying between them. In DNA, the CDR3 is TGTGCCAGCAGCCGACAACTACCAAATAAGGTACACAATGAGCAGTTCTTC. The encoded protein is CASSRQLPNKVHNEQFF. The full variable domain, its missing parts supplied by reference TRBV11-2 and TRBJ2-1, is EAGVAQSPRYKIIEKRQSVAFWCNPISGHATLYWYQQILGQGPKLLIQFQNNGVVDDSQLPKDRFSAERLKGVDSTLKIQPAKLEDSAVYLCASSRQLPNKVHNEQFFGPGTRLTVL.

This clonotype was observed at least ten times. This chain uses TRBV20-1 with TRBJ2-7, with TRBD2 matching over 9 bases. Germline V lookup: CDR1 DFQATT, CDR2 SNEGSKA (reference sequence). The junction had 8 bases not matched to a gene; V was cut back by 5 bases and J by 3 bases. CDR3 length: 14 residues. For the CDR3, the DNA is TGCAGTGCTGGTACCGGGACTAGCTACTACGAGCAGTACTTC. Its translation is CSAGTGTSYYEQYF.

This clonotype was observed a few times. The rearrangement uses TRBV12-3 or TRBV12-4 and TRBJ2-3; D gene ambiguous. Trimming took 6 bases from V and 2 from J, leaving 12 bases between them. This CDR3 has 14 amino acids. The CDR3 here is CASSLPLFTDTQYF. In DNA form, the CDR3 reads TGTGCCAGCAGCCTTCCCCTTTTCACAGATACGCAGTATTTT.

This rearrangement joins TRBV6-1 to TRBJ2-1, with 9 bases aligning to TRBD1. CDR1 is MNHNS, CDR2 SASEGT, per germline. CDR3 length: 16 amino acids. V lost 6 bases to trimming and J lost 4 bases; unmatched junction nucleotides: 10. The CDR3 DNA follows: TGTGCCAGCAGACCGACAGGGGGGGTGGGTTACAATGAGCAGTTCTTC. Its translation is CASRPTGGVGYNEQFF.

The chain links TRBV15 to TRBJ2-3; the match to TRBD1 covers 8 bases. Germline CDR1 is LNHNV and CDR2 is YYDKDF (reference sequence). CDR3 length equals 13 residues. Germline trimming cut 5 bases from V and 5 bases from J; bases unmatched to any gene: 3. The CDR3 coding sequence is TGTGCCACCAGCCCCGGGACAGGAGATACGCAGTATTTT. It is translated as CATSPGTGDTQYF.

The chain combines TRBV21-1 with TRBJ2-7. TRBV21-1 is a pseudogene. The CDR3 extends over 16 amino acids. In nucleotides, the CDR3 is TGTGCCAGCAGCAAAGTTAAAGCCCACAGCCAGTACGAGCAGTACTTC. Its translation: CASSKVKAHSQYEQYF.

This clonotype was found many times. DNA of the CDR3: TGCAGCGCCGGGACAGGGGTCCACGAGCAGTACTTC. The encoded protein is CSAGTGVHEQYF. J is TRBJ2-7 and V is TRBV29-1; 10 bases line up with TRBD1. Per the germline V gene, CDR1 is SQVTM and CDR2 is ANQGSEA. V lost 7 bases, J lost 5 bases, and 5 bases stayed unmatched. This CDR3 has 12 amino acids.

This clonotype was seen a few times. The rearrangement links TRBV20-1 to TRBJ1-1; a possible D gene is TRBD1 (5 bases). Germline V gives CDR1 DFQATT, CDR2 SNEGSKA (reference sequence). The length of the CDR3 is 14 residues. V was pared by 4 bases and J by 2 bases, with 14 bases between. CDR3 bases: TGCAGTGCTACCCCCCTCAGGGCCAACACTGAAGCTTTCTTT. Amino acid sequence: CSATPLRANTEAFF.

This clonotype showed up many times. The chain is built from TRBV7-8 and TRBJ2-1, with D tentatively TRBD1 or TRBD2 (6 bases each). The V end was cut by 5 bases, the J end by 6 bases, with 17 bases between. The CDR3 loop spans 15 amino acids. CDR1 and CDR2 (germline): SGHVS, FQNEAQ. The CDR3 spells CASSRVGGQFNEQFF. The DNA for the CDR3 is TGTGCCAGCAGCCGAGTTGGGGGGCAGTTCAATGAGCAGTTCTTC.

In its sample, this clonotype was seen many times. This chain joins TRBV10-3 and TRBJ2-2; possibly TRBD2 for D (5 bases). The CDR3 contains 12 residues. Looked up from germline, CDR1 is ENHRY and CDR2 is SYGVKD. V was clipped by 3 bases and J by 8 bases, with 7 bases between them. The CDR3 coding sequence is TGTGCCATCAGTGATGAGGGTGGGGAGCTGTTTTTT. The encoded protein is CAISDEGGELFF.

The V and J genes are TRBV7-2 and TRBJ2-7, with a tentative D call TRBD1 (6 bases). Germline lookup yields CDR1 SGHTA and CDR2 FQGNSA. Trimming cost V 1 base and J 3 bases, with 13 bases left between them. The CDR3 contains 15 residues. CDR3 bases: TGTGCCAGCAGCTTAGACAGGGCCAACCTCTACGAGCAGTACTTC. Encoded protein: CASSLDRANLYEQYF. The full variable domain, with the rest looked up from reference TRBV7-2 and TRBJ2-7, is GAGVSQSPSNKVTEKGKDVELRCDPISGHTALYWYRQSLGQGLEFLIYFQGNSAPDKSGLPSDRFSAERTGGSVSTLTIQRTQQEDSAVYLCASSLDRANLYEQYFGPGTRLTVT.

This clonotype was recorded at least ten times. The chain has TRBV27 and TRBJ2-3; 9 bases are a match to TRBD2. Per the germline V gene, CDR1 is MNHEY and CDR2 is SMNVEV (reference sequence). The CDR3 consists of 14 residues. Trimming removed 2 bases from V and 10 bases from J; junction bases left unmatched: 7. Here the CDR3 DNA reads TGTGCCAGCAGTTTAGGGGCTAGCGGGGTTTCGCAGTATTTT. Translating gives CASSLGASGVSQYF.

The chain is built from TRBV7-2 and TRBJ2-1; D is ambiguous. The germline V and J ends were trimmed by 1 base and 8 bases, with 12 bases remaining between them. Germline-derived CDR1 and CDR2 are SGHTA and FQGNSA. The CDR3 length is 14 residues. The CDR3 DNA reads TGTGCCAGCAGCTTAGTGGGCGGTGCCGATGAGCAGTTCTTC. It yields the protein CASSLVGGADEQFF.

The CDR3 loop is CATSRWSGTSDTDTQYF. The CDR3 nucleotides read TGTGCCACCAGCAGATGGTCCGGGACATCAGACACAGATACGCAGTATTTT. V is TRBV15 and J is TRBJ2-3; possibly TRBD1 for D (6 bases). CDR3 size: 17 residues. Germline loops: CDR1 LNHNV, CDR2 YYDKDF (reference sequence). With 2 bases removed from V and 2 bases from J, the gap between germline ends came to 17 bases.

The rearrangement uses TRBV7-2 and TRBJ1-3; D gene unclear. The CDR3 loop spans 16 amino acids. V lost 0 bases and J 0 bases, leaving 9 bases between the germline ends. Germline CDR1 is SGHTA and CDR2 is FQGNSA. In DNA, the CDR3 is TGTGCCAGCAGCTTAGCAAGGTACCACTCTGGAAACACCATATATTTT. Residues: CASSLARYHSGNTIYF.

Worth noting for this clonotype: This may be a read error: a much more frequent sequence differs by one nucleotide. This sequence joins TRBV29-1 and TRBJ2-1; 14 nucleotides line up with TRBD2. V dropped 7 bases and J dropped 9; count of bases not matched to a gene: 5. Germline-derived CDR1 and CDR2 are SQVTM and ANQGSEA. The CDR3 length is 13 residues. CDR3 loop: CSATSGGACEQFF. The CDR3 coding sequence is TGCAGCGCGACTAGCGGGGGGGCCTGTGAGCAGTTCTTC.

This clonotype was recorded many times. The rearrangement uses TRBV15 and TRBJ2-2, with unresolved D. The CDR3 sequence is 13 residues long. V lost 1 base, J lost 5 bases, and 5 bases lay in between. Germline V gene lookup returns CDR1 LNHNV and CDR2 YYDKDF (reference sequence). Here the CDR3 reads CATSRVKTGELFF. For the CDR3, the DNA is TGTGCCACCAGCAGAGTCAAAACCGGGGAGCTGTTTTTT.